This passage covers 23 T cell receptor beta chains from one sample sequenced in a study of beta chain features in type 1 diabetes. Their antigens remain unidentified. TCRB transcripts that were expressed got sequenced, as all of the isolated RNA had been reverse transcribed. Data came from immunoSEQ multiplex PCR; TCRdb stores just in-frame clones and leaves some out. Of about 650,000 clones in the sample, roughly 12% were seen once. The study, taken as a whole, reports: Moderate yet significant TCRB CDR3 shortening was seen in Type 1 diabetes patients in all four CD4+ subsets.

Sample: naive CD4+ T cells from blood. Source of these receptors: a man under 40 with type 1 diabetes.

The chain recombines TRBV4-2 with TRBJ1-6, with 9 bases matching TRBD1. Per germline, CDR1 LGHNA and CDR2 YNFKEQ. The CDR3 has 16 residues. Trimming removed 0 bases from V and 15 bases from J; junction bases left unmatched: 12. The CDR3 region is CASSQEQTGGLIGLHF. Here the CDR3 DNA reads TGTGCCAGCAGCCAAGAACAGACAGGGGGTTTAATAGGCCTCCACTTT.

This clone was recorded a few times. The rearrangement joins TRBV4-3 to TRBJ2-2; no firm D call. This CDR3 is built from 14 residues. The germline V gene encodes CDR1 LGHNA and CDR2 YSLEER. V was trimmed by 5 bases and J by 2 bases, leaving 9 bases between them. CDR3 amino acids: CASSRDYNTGELFF. The CDR3 nucleotides read TGCGCCAGCAGCAGGGATTACAACACCGGGGAGCTGTTTTTT.

The sample holds one count of this clone. The chain joins TRBV30 to TRBJ1-2, with TRBD1 matching 12 bases. This CDR3 has 13 amino acids. J was trimmed by 4 bases and V by 7 bases; bases with no gene match: 4. Germline CDR1 and CDR2: GTSNPN and SVGIG (reference sequence). The CDR3 region has the DNA TGTGCCTCGGGACAGGGGGCCTTCTATGGCTACACCTTC. This codes for CASGQGAFYGYTF.

The chain has TRBV7-2 and TRBJ1-6; the match to TRBD1 covers 12 bases. CDR3 length equals 18 residues. Trimming took 5 bases from V and 0 from J; bases not matched to a gene: 5. CDR1 and CDR2 (germline): SGHTA, FQGNSA. As DNA, the CDR3 is TGTGCCAGCAGCCTGGGGACAGGGGGCGTCTCCTATAATTCACCCCTCCACTTT. This codes for CASSLGTGGVSYNSPLHF.

The J gene is TRBJ1-2, the V gene TRBV19; 9 bases line up with TRBD1. The germline gives CDR1 LNHDA, CDR2 SQIVND (reference sequence). The CDR3 loop spans 15 amino acids. Trimming removed 5 bases from V and 3 bases from J; junction bases left unmatched: 7. In DNA form, the CDR3 reads TGTGCCAGTAGTCCACAGGGGGCCTGGGACTATGGCTACACCTTC. Protein product: CASSPQGAWDYGYTF.

This clone was counted between two and nine times. This rearrangement joins TRBV7-2 to TRBJ1-2; TRBD1 aligns across 7 bases. CDR3 size: 16 residues. CDR1 SGHTA and CDR2 FQGNSA come from the germline V gene. The V gene end was trimmed by 0 bases and the J gene end by 3 bases; junction bases not matched to a gene: 7. The CDR3 nucleotides are TGTGCCAGCAGCTTAGCTCGACAGGGCCGGGACTATGGCTACACCTTC. This codes for CASSLARQGRDYGYTF.

Note on this clone: Other DNA sequences in the sample encode the same CDR3. This rearrangement joins TRBV4-2 to TRBJ1-6; 8 bases map to TRBD1. CDR3 length: 15 amino acids. CDR1 is LGHNA and CDR2 is YNFKEQ in the germline V gene. V was clipped by 3 bases and J by 8 bases; unmatched bases: 6. The CDR3 DNA reads TGTGCCAGCAGCCAGGTTGGACAGGGCGATTCACCCCTCCACTTT. Amino acids: CASSQVGQGDSPLHF.

The rearrangement uses TRBV5-1 and TRBJ2-7; perhaps TRBD1 as D (6 bases). The CDR3 extends over 13 amino acids. CDR1 is SGHRS, CDR2 YFSETQ, per germline. The V end lost 4 bases, the J end lost 2 bases, and 10 bases lay between the germline ends. CDR3 amino acids: CASSAGQTYEQYF. CDR3 coding DNA: TGCGCCAGCAGCGCCGGACAGACCTACGAGCAGTACTTC.

This clone was counted only a few times. The chain carries TRBV6-1 and TRBJ2-4, with TRBD1 matching over 8 bases. The CDR3 runs 13 residues. The germline V gene has CDR1 MNHNS and CDR2 SASEGT. With 6 bases clipped from V and 7 bases from J, the junction kept 5 bases outside the gene matches. The CDR3 nucleotides are TGTGCCAGCAGGATGACAGGGGAGAACATTCAGTACTTC. This translates into CASRMTGENIQYF.

The chain carries TRBV2 and TRBJ2-5, with 7 bases fitting TRBD1. Germline-derived CDR1 and CDR2 are SNHLY and FYNNEI. The CDR3 sequence is 15 residues long. Trimming took 0 bases from V and 2 from J; bases not matched to a gene: 3. CDR3 DNA sequence: TGTGCCAGCAGTGAAGCGCTGGGACAGCAAGAGACCCAGTACTTC. Encoded protein: CASSEALGQQETQYF.

This clone showed up just a few times. V and J are TRBV29-1 and TRBJ2-1, with D unclear. This CDR3 spans 13 amino acids. V was pared by 7 bases and J by 11 bases, with 21 bases between. The germline CDR1 and CDR2 sequences are SQVTM and ANQGSEA. CDR3 DNA sequence: TGCAGCGAGAAACTTGGTATCTTTGATAAGCAGTTCTTC. Its protein product is CSEKLGIFDKQFF.

The table lists this clone with a few counts. This chain links TRBV7-2 with TRBJ1-1, with a possible D match to TRBD1 (5 bases). Per germline, CDR1 SGHTA and CDR2 FQGNSA. V was clipped by 5 bases and J by 3 bases, with 10 bases between them. This CDR3 is built from 13 residues. The CDR3 region is CASSGTWDTEAFF. DNA of the CDR3: TGTGCCAGCAGCGGGACGTGGGACACTGAAGCTTTCTTT.

Concerning this clone itself: This CDR3 is also generated by other DNA sequences in the sample. The chain couples TRBV7-2 to TRBJ2-5; TRBD2 matches 7 bases. The J segment lost 4 bases and the V segment lost 5 bases, leaving 7 bases of the junction unmatched. The CDR3 contains 14 residues. Germline V gives CDR1 SGHTA, CDR2 FQGNSA. The CDR3 reads CASSPQGGRETQYF. CDR3 in DNA: TGTGCCAGCAGCCCCCAGGGAGGGCGAGAGACCCAGTACTTC.

This clone came up a few times. The chain couples TRBV7-9 to TRBJ2-5, with D unclear. The CDR3 is 14 residues long. Germline CDR1 and CDR2: SEHNR and FQNEAQ (reference sequence). Between the trimmed V and J ends, which lost 4 bases and 2 bases, there was a span of 11 bases. The CDR3 DNA reads TGTGCCAGCAGCTCGCAAGGCAGGCAAGAGACCCAGTACTTC. Translated, it gives CASSSQGRQETQYF.

This clone was recorded a few times. V is TRBV6-5 and J is TRBJ2-7; 7 bases map to TRBD1. Losses at the gene ends were 0 bases for V and 7 bases for J; bases not matched to a gene: 9. The CDR3 sequence is 15 residues long. From germline, CDR1 is MNHEY and CDR2 SVGAGI. CDR3 sequence reads: CASSYSGTVTLEQYF. CDR3 coding DNA: TGTGCCAGCAGTTACTCCGGGACAGTGACTTTAGAGCAGTACTTC.

This clone turned up a few times. The chain is built from TRBV5-1 and TRBJ2-1, with 7 nucleotides matching TRBD1. Germline CDR1 reads SGHRS; CDR2 reads YFSETQ. V lost 4 bases and J lost 3; bases outside the gene matches: 10. The CDR3 consists of 16 residues. CDR3 protein: CASSPGNRGIYNEQFF. Written as DNA, the CDR3 is TGCGCCAGCAGCCCAGGGAACAGGGGAATCTACAATGAGCAGTTCTTC.

This clone occurred a few times. The genes are TRBV6-5 and TRBJ2-7; no firm D call. Germline CDR1 and CDR2: MNHEY and SVGAGI. The CDR3 has 13 amino acids. Trimming removed 4 bases at V and 3 bases at J, with 10 bases between. The DNA for the CDR3 is TGTGCCAGCAGTTTTCTGGGTAACTACGAGCAGTACTTC. Translated: CASSFLGNYEQYF.

The chain combines TRBV5-4 with TRBJ1-2; 7 positions match TRBD1. The junction had 7 bases not matched to a gene; V was cut back by 4 bases and J by 1 base. This CDR3 spans 15 amino acids. CDR1 SGHNT and CDR2 YYREEE come from the germline V gene (reference sequence). For the CDR3, the DNA is TGTGCCAGCAGCCCGCAACAGGGGAGTAACTATGGCTACACCTTC. Translation: CASSPQQGSNYGYTF.

This clone was detected a few times. The chain uses TRBV7-3 and TRBJ2-1; 7 bases agree with TRBD2. Germline trimming cut 5 bases from V and 12 bases from J; bases unmatched to any gene: 7. There are 12 residues in the CDR3. Germline CDR1 reads SGHTA; CDR2 reads FQGTGA. The CDR3 sequence is CASSRGAGVQFF. In DNA form, the CDR3 reads TGTGCCAGCAGCCGCGGGGCGGGGGTGCAGTTCTTC. Looking up the rest from reference TRBV7-3 and TRBJ2-1 gives the full variable domain: GAGVSQTPSNKVTEKGKYVELRCDPISGHTALYWYRQSLGQGPEFLIYFQGTGAADDSGLPNDRFFAVRPEGSVSTLKIQRTERGDSAVYLCASSRGAGVQFFGPGTRLTVL.

This clone was seen only a few times. This chain joins TRBV9 and TRBJ2-6, with D unresolved. The CDR3 covers 15 residues. Germline V gene sequence: CDR1 SGDLS, CDR2 YYNGEE. V shed 4 bases and J shed 2 bases, with 10 bases lying between them. This CDR3 reads CASSPAQPGANVLTF. The DNA of the CDR3 is TGTGCCAGCAGCCCTGCACAGCCTGGGGCCAACGTCCTGACTTTC.

The chain couples TRBV4-2 to TRBJ2-5, with a possible D match to TRBD2 (5 bases). The CDR3 is 11 residues long. Per germline, CDR1 LGHNA and CDR2 YNFKEQ. Trimming shortened V by 4 bases and J by 5 bases, and 5 bases separated the two germline ends. The CDR3 DNA reads TGTGCCAGCAGCCGAGGGGAGACCCAGTACTTC. It codes for CASSRGETQYF.

This clone was seen a few times. The chain links TRBV7-2 to TRBJ2-1; no definite D call. Germline lookup yields CDR1 SGHTA and CDR2 FQGNSA. V was shortened by 0 bases and J by 6 bases, with 6 bases between the two germline ends. The CDR3 loop spans 13 amino acids. CDR3 residues: CASSLAGINEQFF. As DNA, the CDR3 is TGTGCCAGCAGCTTAGCGGGGATCAATGAGCAGTTCTTC. Full variable domain (missing parts from reference TRBV7-2 and TRBJ2-1): GAGVSQSPSNKVTEKGKDVELRCDPISGHTALYWYRQSLGQGLEFLIYFQGNSAPDKSGLPSDRFSAERTGGSVSTLTIQRTQQEDSAVYLCASSLAGINEQFFGPGTRLTVL.

This clone turned up a few times. CDR3 protein: CASSFRGLGTDTQYF. The CDR3 DNA is TGTGCCAGCAGCTTTAGGGGCCTGGGCACAGATACGCAGTATTTT. The chain couples TRBV7-2 to TRBJ2-3; TRBD1 is a possible D gene (5 bases). The CDR3 covers 15 residues. The V gene's germline CDR1 is SGHTA and CDR2 FQGNSA. V shed 3 bases and J shed 1 base, with 11 bases lying between them.